These 11 T cell receptor beta chains share one sample of origin, sequenced in a study of regulatory T cells in long-lasting Graves disease. As for time point: newly diagnosed GD, antithyroid drugs for less than 3 months. RNA extracted from PBMCs served as the sequencing template. HTBI primers from iRepertoire and Arm-PCR of CDR3 regions yielded the TCR beta libraries. TCRdb reprocessed the multiplex PCR reads with MiXCR, giving one entry per CDR3 protein. The table includes roughly 440,000 distinct CDR3 sequences, 16% detected once. Another study also made use of these data, one on T cells in Graves' hyperthyroidism and ophthalmopathy.

The sample consisted of peripheral blood mononuclear cells (PBMCs), taken at new diagnosis, from a patient treated with antithyroid drugs. Receptors originate from a woman between 18 and 30 years old with Graves disease.

This clonotype has only a few counts. The V gene is TRBV7-9, the J gene TRBJ1-3; D remains unclear. This CDR3 is 13 amino acids long. V lost 8 bases and J 1 base, leaving 9 bases between the germline ends. CDR1 and CDR2 from the germline V gene are SEHNR and FQNEAQ (reference sequence). The CDR3 DNA follows: TGTGCCAGCGCCCATATTTCTGGAAACACCATATATTTT. Amino acids: CASAHISGNTIYF.

J is TRBJ2-3 and V is TRBV6-1, with 8 bases lining up with TRBD1. CDR3 length equals 16 residues. V dropped 4 bases and J dropped 3; count of bases not matched to a gene: 9. Germline V gives CDR1 MNHNS, CDR2 SASEGT. This CDR3 is CASSAQGATGTDTQYF. The CDR3 bases are TGTGCCAGCAGTGCCCAGGGGGCCACAGGGACAGATACGCAGTATTTT.

To note about this clonotype: A much larger clone differs by one base, so this may be a read error. The chain's CDR3 is CASSSISNQPQHF. In DNA, the CDR3 is TGTGCCAGCTCATCCATTAGCAATCAGCCCCAGCATTTT. J is TRBJ1-5 and V is TRBV18; D remains ambiguous. The CDR3 is made up of 13 amino acids. Germline CDR1 is KGHSH and CDR2 is LQKENI. Deletions cut 5 bases from V and 0 bases from J, with 5 bases between.

Many counts were recorded for this clonotype. The chain carries TRBV7-9 and TRBJ2-7; 12 bases align to TRBD1. The CDR3 has 16 amino acids. The V and J ends lost 5 bases and 6 bases, in that order; junction bases with no gene match: 11. Looked up from germline, CDR1 is SEHNR and CDR2 is FQNEAQ (reference sequence). CDR3 coding DNA: TGTGCCAGCAGCGGAGCGGGACAGGGGGCGGGGGGCGAGCAGTACTTC. Protein sequence: CASSGAGQGAGGEQYF.

This clonotype has more than one count but fewer than ten. The rearrangement joins TRBV6-2 or TRBV6-3 to TRBJ2-4; D possibly uses TRBD1 or TRBD2 (5 bases each). V shed 7 bases and J shed 4 bases, with 14 bases lying between them. The CDR3 contains 14 residues. Germline V gene data show CDR1 as MNHEY and CDR2 as SVGEGT. The CDR3 loop reads CASNLGATKNIQYF. The CDR3 nucleotides read TGTGCCAGCAATCTCGGGGCGACTAAAAACATTCAGTACTTC.

This clonotype was seen many times. This rearrangement joins TRBV12-3 or TRBV12-4 to TRBJ2-7, with 8 nucleotides matching TRBD1. This CDR3 spans 14 amino acids. J was trimmed by 4 bases and V by 3 bases; bases with no gene match: 5. CDR3 region: CASSFETGVYEQYF. DNA of the CDR3: TGTGCCAGCAGTTTTGAGACAGGGGTATACGAGCAGTACTTC.

The rearrangement links TRBV4-1 to TRBJ2-7, with a tentative D call TRBD1 (5 bases). Germline lookup yields CDR1 MGHRA and CDR2 YSYEKL. The CDR3 covers 16 residues. V lost 0 bases and J lost 2, with 14 bases in between. CDR3 DNA sequence: TGCGCCAGCAGCCAAGAAGTCGGCAGGGCTACCTACGAGCAGTACTTC. Amino acid sequence: CASSQEVGRATYEQYF.

At least ten counts were recorded for this clonotype. A much larger clone lies a single base off, so this may be a read error. The chain joins TRBV7-8 to TRBJ2-7; 10 bases fit TRBD1. After removal of 5 bases from V and 5 bases from J, the junction contained 3 bases not matched to a gene. Per germline, CDR1 SGHVS and CDR2 FQNEAQ. The CDR3 has 13 residues. CDR3 protein: CASSPDRGDEQYF. The CDR3 DNA reads TGTGCCAGCAGCCCGGACAGGGGGGACGAGCAGTACTTC.

The J gene is TRBJ2-3, the V gene TRBV7-3; no clear D gene. Trimming pared 3 bases from V and 5 bases from J, leaving 12 bases between. Germline CDR1 reads SGHTA; CDR2 reads FQGTGA. The CDR3 contains 14 residues. The CDR3 here is CASSLYPGQDTQYF. The CDR3 DNA reads TGTGCCAGCAGCTTGTACCCGGGTCAAGATACGCAGTATTTT.

This rearrangement joins TRBV5-1 to TRBJ2-5; tentative D call: TRBD2 (5 bases). The germline CDR1 and CDR2 sequences are SGHRS and YFSETQ. The CDR3 totals 16 residues. With 7 bases removed from V and 5 bases from J, the gap between germline ends came to 24 bases. The CDR3 protein is CASSPEGPPEGETQYF. As DNA, the CDR3 is TGCGCCAGCTCCCCCGAAGGGCCACCTGAGGGTGAGACCCAGTACTTC.

Details on this clonotype: A much larger clone differs from this one at a single base, so this may be a read error. Given the absence of the conserved phenylalanine or tryptophan at the CDR3 end, a read error is likely. This sequence joins TRBV5-1 and TRBJ2-7; D is possibly TRBD2 (6 bases). Germline values: CDR1 SGHRS, CDR2 YFSETQ. With 6 bases removed from V and 7 bases from J, the gap between germline ends came to 14 bases. CDR3 size: 12 residues. Here the CDR3 reads CASTSVWGEQYL. In DNA, the CDR3 is TGCGCCAGCACTAGCGTCTGGGGGGAGCAGTACTTG.